The TCR beta chain described here comes from a study of cytomegalovirus exposure and HLA in healthy donors. General study results and limits: The number of N-insertions in an Asian-associated ancestry cluster was reportedly below the approximately 690-donor mean in a later analysis.

As regards this clone: The antigen remains undetermined.

The primer mix had 60 Vbeta and 13 Jbeta primers. Sequencing was performed with immunoSEQ multiplex PCR; in TCRdb, only in-frame clones are kept and a portion is missing. The listing records over 100,000 clones. This sequence was found in a woman aged 40 to 55 in good health and CMV-seropositive. The specimen was PBMCs.

The CDR3 region is CAWSLGTGGDQPQHF. The CDR3 DNA reads TGTGCCTGGAGTTTGGGGACAGGGGGGGATCAGCCCCAGCATTTT. The V and J genes are TRBV30 and TRBJ1-5; 11 bases match TRBD1. Germline CDR1 is GTSNPN and CDR2 is SVGIG (reference sequence). The CDR3 is made up of 15 amino acids. Unmatched junction bases numbered 5, after V lost 2 bases and J lost 5 bases.